Presented here are 27 T cell receptor beta chains from one specimen sequenced in a study of cytomegalovirus exposure and HLA in healthy donors. Primers included in the PCR were 60 Vbeta and 13 Jbeta primers. Repertoires were generated with immunoSEQ multiplex PCR, while TCRdb's copy carries only in-frame clones and drops some. The table includes 150,000 or so clones, 70% to 90% detected once. Input material: PBMCs. The receptors originated from a man between 18 and 29 years old in good health and CMV-seropositive.

The V call is TRBV27, the J call TRBJ2-1; TRBD2 matches at 12 bases. The CDR3 runs to 15 residues. Germline V lookup: CDR1 MNHEY, CDR2 SMNVEV (reference sequence). With 2 bases clipped from V and 6 bases from J, the junction kept 2 bases outside the gene matches. CDR3 DNA sequence: TGTGCCAGCAGTTTAACGGGACTAGCGGGCAATGAGCAGTTCTTC. Its protein product is CASSLTGLAGNEQFF.

The chain combines TRBV4-1 with TRBJ2-5; TRBD1 matches at 9 bases. The DNA end is more similar to TRBJ2-7, so the J call may be wrong. Germline V gene sequence: CDR1 MGHRA, CDR2 YSYEKL. The CDR3 is 15 amino acids. CDR3 coding DNA: TGCGCCAGCAGTCGCGACCGGACAGGGGCCTACGAGCAGTACTTC. This encodes CASSRDRTGAYEQYF.

This clone was observed a few times. The chain uses TRBV6-6 and TRBJ1-1; perhaps TRBD1 as D (6 bases). The CDR3 spans 15 residues. CDR1 and CDR2 from the germline V gene are MNHNY and SVGAGI (reference sequence). Trimming removed 0 bases at V and 4 bases at J, with 12 bases between. CDR3: CASSYSDSSVTEAFF. The CDR3 bases are TGTGCCAGCAGTTACTCGGACAGCTCGGTCACTGAAGCTTTCTTT.

The rearrangement joins TRBV18 to TRBJ2-3, with TRBD2 identical over 11 bases. V shed 6 bases, J shed 3 bases, and the junction held 5 bases outside the gene matches. The CDR3 contains 15 residues. Germline CDR1 KGHSH, CDR2 LQKENI. The CDR3 sequence: CASSPSGGLTDTQYF. CDR3 sequence (DNA): TGTGCCAGCTCGCCTAGCGGGGGGCTTACAGATACGCAGTATTTT.

This chain uses TRBV10-3 with TRBJ2-2; 12 nucleotides line up with TRBD1. With V trimmed by 7 bases and J by 8 bases, 5 bases remained unmatched. Germline-derived CDR1 and CDR2 are ENHRY and SYGVKD. This CDR3 spans 14 amino acids. For the CDR3, the DNA is TGTGCCATCAAGGGACAGGGGGCTTCGGGGGAGCTGTTTTTT. This sequence encodes CAIKGQGASGELFF.

For the CDR3, the DNA is TGTGCCAGCAGCCACCGGGACACAAGGACCTATAATTCACCCCTCCACTTT. The encoded protein is CASSHRDTRTYNSPLHF. This chain connects TRBV14 to TRBJ1-6; D may be TRBD1 (6 bases). Germline lookup yields CDR1 SGHDN and CDR2 FVKESK. The CDR3 runs 17 residues. The ends were cut back, 3 bases at V and 2 bases at J, with 14 bases in the middle.

The chain employs TRBV14 and TRBJ1-2; perhaps TRBD1 as D (5 bases). The CDR3 contains 16 residues. V lost 0 bases, J lost 3 bases, and 14 bases lay in between. Germline values: CDR1 SGHDN, CDR2 FVKESK. The CDR3 spells CASSQEIGRVDYGYTF. Here the CDR3 DNA reads TGTGCCAGCAGCCAAGAAATAGGCAGGGTGGACTATGGCTACACCTTC.

The J gene is TRBJ2-7, the V gene TRBV6-6; D is possibly TRBD2 (7 bases). The CDR3 extends over 15 amino acids. Trimming took off 6 bases at V and 0 bases at J, with 15 bases between the two ends. The germline gives CDR1 MNHNY, CDR2 SVGAGI (reference sequence). The CDR3 nucleotides read TGTGCCAGCAGCGACTCGGGGGGCCCCTCCTACGAGCAGTACTTC. It is translated as CASSDSGGPSYEQYF.

Here the CDR3 reads CASSPIQGQFSPLHF. CDR3 nucleotide sequence: TGTGCCAGCTCACCAATTCAGGGACAGTTTTCACCCCTCCACTTT. The rearrangement uses TRBV18 and TRBJ1-6; 7 bases align to TRBD1. Germline V CDR1 and CDR2: KGHSH, LQKENI. V shed 2 bases, J shed 9 bases, and the junction held 7 bases outside the gene matches. The CDR3 loop spans 15 amino acids. Using reference TRBV18 and TRBJ1-6 for the parts outside the CDR3, the full variable domain is NAGVMQNPRHLVRRRGQEARLRCSPMKGHSHVYWYRQLPEEGLKFMVYLQKENIIDESGMPKERFSAEFPKEGPSILRIQQVVRGDSAAYFCASSPIQGQFSPLHFGNGTRLTVT.

The genes are TRBV7-8 and TRBJ2-3, with 10 bases lining up with TRBD2. J gave up 2 bases and V 1 base, and 6 bases lay outside the gene matches. The CDR3 is 17 amino acids. Germline CDR1 is SGHVS and CDR2 is FQNEAQ. The DNA of the CDR3 is TGTGCCAGCAGCTTAGGGGTTAGCGGGGGGTACACAGATACGCAGTATTTT. Translation gives CASSLGVSGGYTDTQYF.

The chain has TRBV30 and TRBJ2-1, with TRBD2 identical over 10 bases. The CDR3 has 15 amino acids. Germline V gene sequence: CDR1 GTSNPN, CDR2 SVGIG (reference sequence). V lost 1 base, J lost 11 bases, and 11 bases stayed unmatched. CDR3 sequence: CAWSEWVAGGTQQFF. The DNA of the CDR3 is TGTGCCTGGAGTGAATGGGTAGCGGGGGGTACGCAGCAGTTCTTC.

This rearrangement joins TRBV6-5 to TRBJ2-5; maybe TRBD2 (6 bases). Germline V CDR1 and CDR2: MNHEY, SVGAGI. The CDR3 consists of 14 residues. Between the trimmed V and J ends, which lost 6 bases and 10 bases, there was a span of 21 bases. Here the CDR3 DNA reads TGTGCCAGCAGATCAACCGGGACCGTCGGGGGCCAGTACTTC. Translation gives CASRSTGTVGGQYF.

This clone was counted a few times. The chain has TRBV5-1 and TRBJ2-6; D unclear. CDR1 is SGHRS and CDR2 is YFSETQ in the germline V gene. The CDR3 extends over 16 amino acids. Trimming shortened V by 0 bases and J by 0 bases, and 7 bases separated the two germline ends. Here the CDR3 reads CASSLDRPSGANVLTF. For the CDR3, the DNA is TGCGCCAGCAGCTTGGACAGACCCTCTGGGGCCAACGTCCTGACTTTC.

The chain uses TRBV6-1 and TRBJ2-6; D gene uncertain. This CDR3 is 14 amino acids long. The germline V gene encodes CDR1 MNHNS and CDR2 SASEGT. Trimming pared 5 bases from V and 1 base from J, leaving 6 bases between. CDR3: CASSQQSGANVLTF. The CDR3 DNA sequence: TGTGCCAGCAGTCAACAGTCTGGGGCCAACGTCCTGACTTTC.

The chain couples TRBV5-6 to TRBJ1-5; D not certain. This CDR3 is built from 15 residues. V was pared by 5 bases and J by 3 bases, with 15 bases between. CDR1 SGHDT and CDR2 YYEEEE come from the germline V gene. CDR3 nucleotides: TGTGCCAGCAGGGCGTGGGGAGAAAACAATCAGCCCCAGCATTTT. Protein product: CASRAWGENNQPQHF.

The chain carries TRBV6-5 and TRBJ2-5; 7 nucleotides align to TRBD2. The CDR3 has 14 amino acids. Looked up from germline, CDR1 is MNHEY and CDR2 is SVGAGI. V gave up 3 bases and J gave up 5 bases; unmatched junction bases: 6. The CDR3 sequence: CASSYLSGGETQYF. CDR3 DNA sequence: TGTGCCAGCAGTTATCTCTCGGGGGGTGAGACCCAGTACTTC.

V is TRBV7-9 and J is TRBJ1-4; TRBD1 aligns across 7 bases. The junction had 5 bases not matched to a gene; V was cut back by 4 bases and J by 0 bases. Germline V gene sequence: CDR1 SEHNR, CDR2 FQNEAQ (reference sequence). The CDR3 is 16 residues long. The CDR3 bases are TGTGCCAGCAGCTCAGGACAGGAGGCAACTAATGAAAAACTGTTTTTT. Protein: CASSSGQEATNEKLFF.

This chain connects TRBV7-8 to TRBJ2-7, with 10 bases fitting TRBD1. Germline V gene data show CDR1 as SGHVS and CDR2 as FQNEAQ. The length of the CDR3 is 16 residues. The junction had 11 bases not matched to a gene; V was cut back by 6 bases and J by 3 bases. CDR3 in DNA: TGTGCCAGCAGTTACCTCGATTGGGACAGGGGCTACGAGCAGTACTTC. It codes for CASSYLDWDRGYEQYF.

The gene calls are TRBV18 and TRBJ1-2; 9 bases are a match to TRBD1. CDR1 is KGHSH, CDR2 LQKENI, per germline. J lost 6 bases, V lost 1 base, and 9 bases had no gene match. CDR3 length: 16 amino acids. The chain's CDR3 is CASSPLPGQGTDGYTF. CDR3 in DNA: TGTGCCAGCTCACCACTGCCGGGACAGGGTACCGATGGCTACACCTTC.

V gene TRBV10-3 combines with J gene TRBJ1-4, with 9 bases that match TRBD1. Germline trimming cut 5 bases from V and 7 bases from J; bases unmatched to any gene: 5. Germline V CDR1 and CDR2: ENHRY, SYGVKD. The CDR3 is 14 amino acids. The CDR3 spells CAISSGQGPEKLFF. The CDR3 region has the DNA TGTGCCATCAGTTCGGGACAGGGACCTGAAAAACTGTTTTTT.

The CDR3 DNA sequence: TGCGCCAGCAGCCAAGATCGGGGGGCTGGCGAGCAGTACTTC. This encodes CASSQDRGAGEQYF. V and J are TRBV4-3 and TRBJ2-7; possibly TRBD2 for D (7 bases). Germline-derived CDR1 and CDR2 are LGHNA and YSLEER. The ends were cut back, 0 bases at V and 6 bases at J, with 12 bases in the middle. This CDR3 is built from 14 residues.

The rearrangement links TRBV30 to TRBJ2-5; 7 bases are shared with TRBD1. V shed 3 bases, J shed 5 bases, and the junction held 9 bases outside the gene matches. From germline, CDR1 is GTSNPN and CDR2 SVGIG (reference sequence). The CDR3 is 14 residues long. The CDR3 region has the DNA TGTGCCTGGAGGAAAAGACAGGGCGGGGAGACCCAGTACTTC. Amino acids: CAWRKRQGGETQYF.

V and J are TRBV7-3 and TRBJ2-1; weak D call: TRBD2 (6 bases). The CDR3 has 16 residues. In germline, CDR1 is SGHTA, CDR2 FQGTGA. Between the trimmed V and J ends, which lost 1 base and 3 bases, there was a span of 13 bases. CDR3 nucleotide sequence: TGTGCCAGCAGCTTAAGGCTGGGAGGTGGCTACAATGAGCAGTTCTTC. This encodes CASSLRLGGGYNEQFF. Supplemented by reference TRBV7-3 and TRBJ2-1, the full variable domain reads GAGVSQTPSNKVTEKGKYVELRCDPISGHTALYWYRQSLGQGPEFLIYFQGTGAADDSGLPNDRFFAVRPEGSVSTLKIQRTERGDSAVYLCASSLRLGGGYNEQFFGPGTRLTVL.

The chain couples TRBV7-9 to TRBJ1-1; 9 positions match TRBD1. Germline V gene sequence: CDR1 SEHNR, CDR2 FQNEAQ (reference sequence). V dropped 4 bases and J dropped 4; count of bases not matched to a gene: 4. The CDR3 runs to 14 residues. The CDR3 spells CASSSGQGSTEAFF. The DNA of the CDR3 is TGTGCCAGCAGCTCCGGACAGGGGAGCACTGAAGCTTTCTTT.

The gene calls are TRBV9 and TRBJ2-5, with D perhaps TRBD2 (6 bases). Trimming stripped 0 bases from V and 2 bases from J, with 14 bases between. CDR3 length: 16 residues. Germline V gives CDR1 SGDLS, CDR2 YYNGEE. CDR3 in amino acids: CASSVASRGLQETQYF. The CDR3, as DNA: TGTGCCAGCAGCGTAGCTTCGCGGGGCTTACAAGAGACCCAGTACTTC.

The J gene is TRBJ1-3, the V gene TRBV19, with TRBD1 identical over 7 bases. From germline, CDR1 is LNHDA and CDR2 SQIVND (reference sequence). V lost 10 bases to trimming and J lost 1 base; unmatched junction nucleotides: 16. This CDR3 contains 17 residues. The CDR3 here is CATSRGARTASGNTIYF. The CDR3 DNA is TGTGCCACCAGCAGGGGGGCAAGGACAGCATCTGGAAACACCATATATTTT.

This chain connects TRBV7-2 to TRBJ2-5; D not certain. CDR1 is SGHTA, CDR2 FQGNSA, per germline. The V and J ends lost 1 base and 4 bases respectively, with 13 bases between them. The CDR3 contains 15 residues. CDR3 coding DNA: TGTGCCAGCAGCTTAGAAGTGGTCAGGTTAGAGACCCAGTACTTC. Its translation: CASSLEVVRLETQYF.